What follows describes a single TCR beta chain. Its antigen is not identified. The length of the CDR3 is 14 residues. Germline V gives CDR1 MDHEN, CDR2 SYDVKM. V was clipped by 6 bases and J by 2 bases; unmatched bases: 3. Focal radiation plus CTLA-4 blockade with ipilimumab was administered to patients who had chemo-refractory metastatic non-small-cell lung cancer. This record belongs to a study of radiotherapy plus CTLA-4 blockade in lung cancer. The study, taken as a whole, reports: Clones derived from tumor TCRs expanded in blood after radiotherapy plus ipilimumab. Early blood T cell clone changes and increased post-radiation serum interferon-beta were reportedly the strongest response predictors.

TCRdb's table, derived via immunoSEQ multiplex PCR, lists solely in-frame clones and lacks some. The data hold over 60,000 clones, with about nine tenths observed a single time. The chain recombines TRBV28 with TRBJ1-2; 10 bases map to TRBD1. The clonotype originates from a human donor with non-small cell lung cancer that progressed on radiotherapy plus ipilimumab. The input for sequencing was peripheral blood, taken from a patient treated with radiotherapy plus ipilimumab. The CDR3, as DNA: TGTGCCAGCAGGGGACAGGGGAGGAACTATGGCTACACCTTC. This encodes CASRGQGRNYGYTF.